The 8 T cell receptor beta chains given below trace back to one sample, sequenced in a study of blood T cell repertoires in COVID-19. The method was immunoSEQ multiplex PCR; TCRdb's version includes in-frame clones alone and lacks a portion of them. Found here are over 150,000 clones, 76% of them singletons; the top ten hold 3% to 4.5%. The sequencing sample was made of peripheral blood. The receptors originated from a woman older than 75 with acute or convalescent COVID-19.

This chain links TRBV29-1 with TRBJ2-5, with D possibly being TRBD1 (6 bases). The V gene lost 3 bases and the J gene lost 7 bases, with 15 bases spanning the gap. CDR1 is SQVTM and CDR2 is ANQGSEA in the germline V gene. The CDR3 consists of 13 residues. As DNA, the CDR3 is TGCAGCGTTGAGCCGACAGGTGCTGGGACCCAGTACTTC. This sequence encodes CSVEPTGAGTQYF.

This chain uses TRBV29-1 with TRBJ2-7, with D uncertain. Germline loops: CDR1 SQVTM, CDR2 ANQGSEA. V was trimmed by 5 bases and J by 5 bases, leaving 7 bases between them. This CDR3 has 10 amino acids. CDR3 region: CSVLTDEQYF. The DNA for the CDR3 is TGCAGCGTTCTGACTGACGAGCAGTACTTC.

The chain combines TRBV18 with TRBJ1-6; D is unclear. The CDR3 loop spans 17 amino acids. V lost 1 base and J lost 7, with 17 bases in between. Germline V CDR1 and CDR2: KGHSH, LQKENI. The chain's CDR3 is CASSPRPPGMNNSPLHF. Written as DNA, the CDR3 is TGTGCCAGCTCACCACGGCCACCCGGGATGAACAATTCACCCCTCCACTTT.

The chain is built from TRBV11-3 and TRBJ1-6; no clear D gene. The length of the CDR3 is 13 residues. Per the germline V gene, CDR1 is SGHNT and CDR2 is YENEEA. V lost 5 bases and J lost 8, with 10 bases in between. In DNA form, the CDR3 reads TGTGCCAGCAGCGCGACCCAGGATTCACCCCTCCACTTT. It encodes CASSATQDSPLHF.

The rearrangement links TRBV5-6 to TRBJ2-3, with D perhaps TRBD1 (6 bases). Per the germline V gene, CDR1 is SGHDT and CDR2 is YYEEEE. Trimming removed 6 bases from V and 5 bases from J, with 22 bases in between. The CDR3 consists of 16 residues. CDR3 bases: TGTGCCAGCAACCTGGGGGCCCGACCCGGGGAAGATACGCAGTATTTT. Residues: CASNLGARPGEDTQYF.

The V call is TRBV18, the J call TRBJ1-1; D not resolved. CDR1 is KGHSH, CDR2 LQKENI, per germline. This CDR3 has 14 residues. Trimming took 2 bases from V and 1 from J, leaving 8 bases between them. CDR3 sequence: CASSPFAGNTEAFF. DNA for the CDR3: TGTGCCAGCTCACCATTCGCAGGGAACACTGAAGCTTTCTTT. Complete variable domain (other parts from reference TRBV18 and TRBJ1-1): NAGVMQNPRHLVRRRGQEARLRCSPMKGHSHVYWYRQLPEEGLKFMVYLQKENIIDESGMPKERFSAEFPKEGPSILRIQQVVRGDSAAYFCASSPFAGNTEAFFGQGTRLTVV.

The J gene is TRBJ1-4, the V gene TRBV27; the D gene is possibly TRBD1 (5 bases). The germline V gene encodes CDR1 MNHEY and CDR2 SMNVEV (reference sequence). The CDR3 sequence is 15 residues long. Trimming removed 3 bases from V and 5 bases from J, with 13 bases in between. CDR3 residues: CASSFHGGVNEKLFF. The CDR3 DNA reads TGTGCCAGCAGTTTCCACGGAGGGGTAAATGAAAAACTGTTTTTT.

The rearrangement joins TRBV2 to TRBJ1-5; 8 nucleotides agree with TRBD1. Looked up from germline, CDR1 is SNHLY and CDR2 is FYNNEI. The CDR3 length is 17 residues. Unmatched junction bases numbered 12, after V lost 8 bases and J lost 0 bases. CDR3 sequence: CASRGTGSQYSNQPQHF. The CDR3 region has the DNA TGTGCCAGCCGCGGGACAGGATCACAATATAGCAATCAGCCCCAGCATTTT.